This T cell receptor (beta chain) stems from a study of OX40 agonist ivuxolimab in advanced cancers. Background on the study: Ivuxolimab, an antibody acting as an agonist of OX40 (CD134), was used to treat patients.

This clone turned up a few times. Libraries were prepared by immunoSEQ multiplex PCR; TCRdb keeps only in-frame clonotypes and omits some of them. Of about 82,000 clones detected, around 86% appear once; the ten largest clones hold just under 2%. Germline V gene lookup returns CDR1 SGDLS and CDR2 YYNGEE. Germline trimming cut 0 bases from V and 2 bases from J; bases unmatched to any gene: 9. CDR3 size: 17 residues. Sequences were derived from CD4+ or CD8+ T cells sorted from blood, sampled in a trial of the OX40 agonist ivuxolimab. This sequence originates from an adult with an advanced solid tumor such as melanoma, head and neck, liver or kidney cancer. The V call is TRBV9, the J call TRBJ2-7, with 9 bases aligning to TRBD1. The DNA of the CDR3 is TGTGCCAGCAGCGTAGGGGGCAAGACAGGGGGTGCCTACGAGCAGTACTTC. This sequence encodes CASSVGGKTGGAYEQYF.